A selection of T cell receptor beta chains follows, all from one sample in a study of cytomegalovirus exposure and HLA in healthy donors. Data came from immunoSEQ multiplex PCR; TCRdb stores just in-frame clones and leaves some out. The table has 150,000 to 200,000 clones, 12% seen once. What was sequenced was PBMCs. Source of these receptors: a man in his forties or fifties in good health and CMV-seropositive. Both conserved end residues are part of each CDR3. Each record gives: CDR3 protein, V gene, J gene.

CDR3aa: CASSQGGATNEKLFF
v_gene: TRBV25-1
j_gene: TRBJ1-4

CDR3aa: CASSEGLVSSYNEQFF
v_gene: TRBV6-1
j_gene: TRBJ2-1

CDR3aa: CASSEHRLAGGLKTQYF
v_gene: TRBV2
j_gene: TRBJ2-5

CDR3aa: CASSENRGMSGANVLTF
v_gene: TRBV6-1
j_gene: TRBJ2-6

CDR3aa: CASTRGTVYGYTF
v_gene: TRBV6-5
j_gene: TRBJ1-2

CDR3aa: CASSLGGEEYEQYF
v_gene: TRBV5-5
j_gene: TRBJ2-7

CDR3aa: CASSPGDYPSYNEQFF
v_gene: TRBV7-9
j_gene: TRBJ2-1

CDR3aa: CASSHGQGGNYGYTF
v_gene: TRBV18
j_gene: TRBJ1-2

CDR3aa: CASSSARTGGGTEAFF
v_gene: TRBV6-5
j_gene: TRBJ1-1

CDR3aa: CASSPSGGRGKTQYF
v_gene: TRBV5-1
j_gene: TRBJ2-5

CDR3aa: CASSLSLYGYTF
v_gene: TRBV28
j_gene: TRBJ1-2

CDR3aa: CASSLQGAAEAFF
v_gene: TRBV5-1
j_gene: TRBJ1-1

CDR3aa: CASTVYKGISNQPQHF
v_gene: TRBV19
j_gene: TRBJ1-5

CDR3aa: CASSQDWGGPGSPLHF
v_gene: TRBV4-3
j_gene: TRBJ1-6